This TCR beta chain was sequenced for a study of blood T cell repertoires in COVID-19. Across the study: The cDNA or gDNA used as material had been derived from T cells, B-cell-depleted T cells, or PBMCs.

Germline V lookup: CDR1 MNHNS, CDR2 SASEGT. Germline trimming cut 2 bases from V and 2 bases from J; bases unmatched to any gene: 2. The CDR3 length is 14 residues. Per the original data handling: For nucleated cells, counts were estimated from reference gene primer amplification. The method was immunoSEQ multiplex PCR; TCRdb's version includes in-frame clones alone and lacks a portion of them. V and J calls and clone size come straight from that table; D and trimming were deduced from the DNA. The sample has about 110,000 clones; around four fifths are singletons. This receptor was obtained from a man between 65 and 85 years old with acute or convalescent COVID-19. The chain is built from TRBV6-1 and TRBJ2-7, with TRBD2 matching 8 bases. The source material was peripheral blood. CDR3 amino acids: CASSEIAGPYEQYF. CDR3 DNA: TGTGCCAGCAGTGAAATAGCGGGGCCCTACGAGCAGTACTTC.